The T cell receptor beta chain described here comes from a study of graft-versus-host responses after intestinal transplantation. Study at large: Anti-thymocyte globulin served as induction for all recipients, who then took tacrolimus and steroids for two to three years.

TCRdb's table, derived via immunoSEQ multiplex PCR, lists solely in-frame clones and lacks some. The sample includes over 60,000 clones, roughly 90% of them seen just once. Tissue processing of the graft released intraepithelial and lamina propria lymphocytes from it. The sequencing here drew on ileum tissue, taken less than 400 days after transplant. The clonotype was recovered from a human patient who received an intestinal transplant, so some T cells may come from the graft donor.

CDR3 protein: CASSLESYGGSSYEQYF. The CDR3 DNA reads as TGTGCCAGCAGCTTAGAGAGTTATGGTGGGAGCTCCTACGAGCAGTACTTC. This rearrangement joins TRBV7-2 to TRBJ2-7, with a possible D match to TRBD2 (5 bases). In germline, CDR1 is SGHTA, CDR2 FQGNSA. V was clipped by 1 base and J by 0 bases, with 16 bases between them. The CDR3 is 17 residues long. Full variable domain (rest looked up from reference TRBV7-2 and TRBJ2-7): GAGVSQSPSNKVTEKGKDVELRCDPISGHTALYWYRQSLGQGLEFLIYFQGNSAPDKSGLPSDRFSAERTGGSVSTLTIQRTQQEDSAVYLCASSLESYGGSSYEQYFGPGTRLTVT.